This TCR beta chain came from a study of prognosis after radiotherapy for stage I lung cancer (dated by TCRdb to 2020 to 2023). Concerning the study at large: Between early 2018 and early 2019, nineteen stage I NSCLC patients were enrolled in Nanjing, China. SBRT was not combined with any concurrent therapy in any patient. Squamous cell carcinoma histology was identified in several patients, and adenocarcinoma histology was identified in more than 10 patients. The study profiled peripheral blood TCR beta repertoires from stage I NSCLC patients before and after stereotactic body radiotherapy and related them to distant failure. After SBRT, distant metastases developed in about 20% of the 19 patients at a median of 7 months, while the remaining 15 patients had no significant progression. Some 14 of the patients were found to have newly diagnosed primary stage I lung tumors, and roughly 5 were living with oligometastatic NSCLC after surgical resection of the primary tumor. Ages in the cohort of over ten men and 6 women ranged from about 50 to 84 years, with a median of 74. All patients were considered medically inoperable, owing to comorbidities in some 11 and refusal of surgery in about seven. The study sequenced around 38 blood samples from roughly 20 patients, one before and one after SBRT per patient. SBRT was given in 3 to 5 fractions with a biologically effective dose of at least 100 Gy, using image-guided IMRT or VMAT.

This clonotype was detected many times. What this receptor recognizes is not known. Within one base of it there is no much larger clone, and no base qualities were kept. From the cysteine up to the phenylalanine, the CDR3 has a length of 13 residues. The sequence is cut down to CDR3 DNA, 39 bases in frame from base 1. The junction shows trimming of 6 bases on V and 10 bases on J, and the gene matches do not reach 11 bases of it. From the germline V gene (reference sequence), CDR1 is LNHDA and CDR2 is SQIVND. Two rounds of multiplex PCR were used to amplify the TCR beta CDR3 region from genomic DNA. The first PCR round used primers specific to each TRBV and TRBJ gene, and the primer sequences were filed in Chinese patent CN105087789A. Universal primers were used in the second round of PCR. The Roche High Pure PCR Template Preparation Kit was used to extract genomic DNA from frozen PBMCs. An Illumina HiSeq 3000 was used to sequence the libraries paired-end with 151 bp reads. As for how the authors treated the data: Raw reads lacking the multiplex PCR primer sequences were removed with CutAdapt. PEAR was used to merge high-quality paired reads into contigs. MiXCR assigned TRB V, D and J gene segments to each contig by aligning to reference sequences. CDR3 sequences were clustered by base quality and sequence similarity to remove sequencing errors. Shannon entropy, normalized by the natural log of the productive TCR sequence number, served as the measure of diversity. Clonality was defined as one minus Shannon entropy divided by the natural log of the number of unique clonotypes. The Youden index of ROC curves was used to select progression-free survival cut-offs for repertoire metrics, and analyses were performed in R 3.5.3. The public sequencing data were trimmed at Q25 with fastp and processed into clonotypes with MiXCR by TCRdb, which kept only in-frame beta chains. Each entry merges the rows of one CDR3 protein and shows their most common DNA and genes. The V and J calls shown here were made by TCRdb, not taken from the authors' results. Counted in this sample were 15,000 to 20,000 distinct CDR3 sequences; about a quarter of them appeared once. The leading ten clones occupy less than 25% of the sample.

General study outcomes and caveats: Tumor specificity of expanded TCR clones was not determined. The small cohort and short follow-up limited the study, so independent validation of the findings is needed. No adjustment for multiple comparisons was applied to any of the reported P values. Differences by metastasis status were reportedly seen in TRBV and TRBJ usage frequencies, involving two V genes at baseline and, after SBRT, nine V genes and two J genes. After SBRT, the number of unique TCR clones decreased (median roughly 9,900 before versus 6,000 to 7,500 after; Wilcoxon paired P=0.011). Post-SBRT Shannon entropy and its change from baseline were lower in patients who developed distant metastases; baseline Shannon entropy was not associated with metastases.

All patients had node-negative disease on CT and PET/CT, and none had a history of other malignancies or prior chemotherapy or radiotherapy. At each of two time points, roughly 6.5 milliliters of peripheral venous blood were collected in EDTA tubes. PBMCs were isolated by Ficoll-Paque Plus density-gradient centrifugation. Immediately after collection, samples were stored at -80 degrees C until analysis. This sequence uses TRBV19 and TRBJ2-7, and TRBD2 aligns with 8 junction nucleotides. The sequence was collected from a donor over 45 with non-small cell lung cancer. Sequencing used PBMCs, obtained before or after stereotactic body radiation therapy (not recorded which). The CDR3 region has the sequence CASSASGRYSQYF. The nucleotides are TGTGCCAGTAGCGCCAGCGGGAGATATTCACAGTACTTC. The CDR3 plus the reference TRBV19 and TRBJ2-7 genes for the other parts give the full variable domain: DGGITQSPKYLFRKEGQNVTLSCEQNLNHDAMYWYRQDPGQGLRLIYYSQIVNDFQKGDIAEGYSVSREKKESFPLTVTSAQKNPTAFYLCASSASGRYSQYFGPGTRLTVT.